This is a list of T cell receptor beta chains from one sample in a study of technical replicates of blood from several donors. Here immunoSEQ multiplex PCR was the method, and the copy in TCRdb shows in-frame clones only, minus some. The table has tens of thousands of clones, about 90% seen once; the top ten hold 0.27%. Sequenced sample: T cells isolated from PBMCs. These receptors were collected from a human donor in good health. The CDR3 runs from the conserved cysteine through the conserved F or W. D genes are given only for firm matches. Clone size is shown for a subset of rows, as once, few, many or a class of expanded clone.

TRBV9	TRBD1	.	TRBJ2-7	TGTGCCAGCAGCGTCGGGACAGCACAACACTTCTCACCTACCTACGAGCAGTACTTC	CASSVGTAQHFSPTYEQYF
TRBV27	.	.	TRBJ1-6	TGTGCCAGCGGGGAGAGGGGGTTCAATTCACCCCTCCACTTT	CASGERGFNSPLHF
TRBV25-1	TRBD1	few	TRBJ1-1	TGTGCCAGCATGACCGGGACAGTCGAAGCTTTCTTT	CASMTGTVEAFF
TRBV29-1	.	.	TRBJ2-2	TGCAGCGTAGGGAGGGGGACAGGGAACACCGGGGAGCTGTTTTTT	CSVGRGTGNTGELFF
TRBV7-9	TRBD2	.	TRBJ2-3	TGTGCCAGCAGCTCGATAAGCGGGAGAACAGATACGCAGTATTTT	CASSSISGRTDTQYF
TRBV7-8	.	.	TRBJ2-7	TGTGCCAGCAGCTTAGAGTTGCGGGGCCGCCACGAGCAGTACTTC	CASSLELRGRHEQYF
TRBV5-1	.	.	TRBJ2-3	TGCGCCAGCAGCTTGGATTCGGGCACAGATACGCAGTATTTT	CASSLDSGTDTQYF
TRBV7-9	TRBD1	.	TRBJ2-7	TGTGCCAGCAGCTTAACAGGGGTCGAGCAGTACTTC	CASSLTGVEQYF
TRBV11-2	TRBD1	few	TRBJ2-3	TGTGCCAGCCGGGATATAAGGGGACAGGGGCATACGCAGTATTTT	CASRDIRGQGHTQYF
TRBV11-1	.	.	TRBJ1-2	TGTGCCAGCACACCAAGGGGCGCATCTTATGGCTACACCTTC	CASTPRGASYGYTF
TRBV2	.	.	TRBJ2-1	TGTGCCAGCGCCGGGAGTCCCTACAATGAGCAGTTCTTC	CASAGSPYNEQFF
TRBV28	.	.	TRBJ1-2	TGTGCCAGCAGTTTGGGGGCGAAAGTTTTAAGTGGCTACACCTTC	CASSLGAKVLSGYTF
TRBV5-1	TRBD1	.	TRBJ1-5	TGCGCCAGCAGCCGAGGGGGCGAGGGCAATCAGCCCCAGCATTTT	CASSRGGEGNQPQHF
TRBV9	.	.	TRBJ1-6	TGTGCCAGCAGCCCCGAGGGAAATAATTCACCCCTCCACTTT	CASSPEGNNSPLHF